One and the same sample provided the 10 T cell receptor beta chains below, sequenced in a study of regulatory T cells in long-lasting Graves disease. For TCR beta, libraries came from iRepertoire HTBI primers and Arm-PCR of CDR3 regions. MiXCR, applied by TCRdb to the multiplex PCR reads, yields one record per CDR3 protein. The sample includes 500,000 to 700,000 distinct CDR3 sequences, roughly 15% of them seen just once. Time point in this sample: newly diagnosed GD, antithyroid drugs for less than 3 months. Making the TCR library involved RNA that had been extracted from PBMCs. The same sample was also studied in work on T cells in Graves' hyperthyroidism and ophthalmopathy.

The sample consisted of peripheral blood mononuclear cells (PBMCs), taken at new diagnosis, from a patient treated with antithyroid drugs. These receptors were taken from a woman aged 30 to 39 with Graves disease.

This clonotype was counted many times. The V and J genes are TRBV2 and TRBJ1-1, with TRBD1 matching over 7 bases. The CDR3 is 14 residues long. Trimming cost V 7 bases and J 3 bases; bases outside gene matches: 8. The germline V gene encodes CDR1 SNHLY and CDR2 FYNNEI. CDR3 sequence (DNA): TGTGCCAGCAAGTTGGTTGACAGGGACACTGAAGCTTTCTTT. Translation: CASKLVDRDTEAFF.

The table lists this clonotype with many counts. The junction shows a germline mismatch at one end, possibly a read error. The chain carries TRBV5-1 and TRBJ2-1, with D perhaps TRBD2 (5 bases). The CDR3 has 15 residues. Germline V gene sequence: CDR1 SGHRS, CDR2 YFSETQ. DNA for the CDR3: TGTGCCAGCAGCTTGTCGGGATACGCCTACAATGAGCAGTTCTTC. Translation: CASSLSGYAYNEQFF.

This clonotype was seen a few times. This sequence joins TRBV24-1 and TRBJ1-5; a weak D match, TRBD1 (5 bases). This CDR3 region has 16 residues. Germline loops: CDR1 KGHDR, CDR2 SFDVKD. V lost 9 bases and J lost 0, with 17 bases in between. The CDR3 DNA sequence: TGTGCCACCGACGGTGGGGGACCCTATAGCAATCAGCCCCAGCATTTT. Translated: CATDGGGPYSNQPQHF.

The J gene is TRBJ1-2, the V gene TRBV30; 7 bases map to TRBD1. The CDR3 totals 11 residues. Germline-derived CDR1 and CDR2 are GTSNPN and SVGIG (reference sequence). V trimming: 6 bases; J trimming: 4 bases; junction bases outside the gene matches: 2. The CDR3 is CACTGAYGYTF. The CDR3 DNA is TGTGCCTGCACAGGGGCCTATGGCTACACCTTC. Looking up the rest from reference TRBV30 and TRBJ1-2 gives the full variable domain: SQTIHQWPATLVQPVGSPLSLECTVEGTSNPNLYWYRQAAGRGLQLLFYSVGIGQISSEVPQNLSASRPQDRQFILSSKKLLLSDSGFYLCACTGAYGYTFGSGTRLTVV.

This clonotype appeared a few times. V usage is TRBV19 and J usage is TRBJ1-4; D possibly corresponds to TRBD1 (5 bases). The V and J ends lost 6 bases and 6 bases respectively, with 8 bases between them. In germline, CDR1 is LNHDA, CDR2 SQIVND (reference sequence). The CDR3 spans 12 residues. The CDR3, as DNA: TGTGCCAGTAGGACAGCCGATGAAAAACTGTTTTTT. Amino acid sequence: CASRTADEKLFF.

This clonotype was detected ten times or more. The chain links TRBV6-5 to TRBJ2-5; 9 bases align to TRBD2. The CDR3 totals 15 residues. V was pared by 0 bases and J by 5 bases, with 4 bases of the junction left unmatched. The germline gives CDR1 MNHEY, CDR2 SVGAGI. The DNA for the CDR3 is TGTGCCAGCAGTTACTCTAGCGGGAGCGGTGAGACCCAGTACTTC. The encoded protein is CASSYSSGSGETQYF.

At least ten counts were recorded for this clonotype. The chain carries TRBV28 and TRBJ2-1; 9 bases fit TRBD2. Germline CDR1 reads MDHEN; CDR2 reads SYDVKM. Germline trimming cut 2 bases from V and 3 bases from J; bases unmatched to any gene: 14. The CDR3 is made up of 19 amino acids. CDR3 region: CASSLITPPSGTGYNEQFF. In DNA, the CDR3 is TGTGCCAGCAGTTTAATAACCCCTCCTAGCGGGACCGGCTACAATGAGCAGTTCTTC.

The J gene is TRBJ1-1, the V gene TRBV5-5; D is unresolved. This CDR3 comprises 14 residues. The V end was cut by 2 bases, the J end by 1 base, with 9 bases between. Germline CDR1 is SGHKS and CDR2 is YYEKEE (reference sequence). CDR3 loop: CASSFPTQNTEAFF. CDR3 DNA: TGTGCCAGCAGCTTCCCGACACAGAACACTGAAGCTTTCTTT.

The chain has TRBV5-4 and TRBJ2-5; D is tentatively TRBD1 or TRBD2 (5 bases each). The CDR3 spans 13 residues. V dropped 4 bases and J dropped 5 bases, with 12 bases sitting between them. CDR1 SGHNT and CDR2 YYREEE come from the germline V gene (reference sequence). This chain's CDR3 is CASSPRWGETQYF. The CDR3 DNA sequence: TGTGCCAGCAGCCCGCGATGGGGGGAGACCCAGTACTTC.

This clonotype has just a few counts. The V and J genes are TRBV20-1 and TRBJ1-6, with TRBD1 matching over 7 bases. The CDR3 runs 14 residues. Germline V lookup: CDR1 DFQATT, CDR2 SNEGSKA (reference sequence). V shed 5 bases and J 6 bases; nucleotides not matched to a gene: 7. The CDR3 is CSAYTGVSNSPLHF. In nucleotides, the CDR3 is TGCAGTGCTTATACAGGGGTTAGTAATTCACCCCTCCACTTT.